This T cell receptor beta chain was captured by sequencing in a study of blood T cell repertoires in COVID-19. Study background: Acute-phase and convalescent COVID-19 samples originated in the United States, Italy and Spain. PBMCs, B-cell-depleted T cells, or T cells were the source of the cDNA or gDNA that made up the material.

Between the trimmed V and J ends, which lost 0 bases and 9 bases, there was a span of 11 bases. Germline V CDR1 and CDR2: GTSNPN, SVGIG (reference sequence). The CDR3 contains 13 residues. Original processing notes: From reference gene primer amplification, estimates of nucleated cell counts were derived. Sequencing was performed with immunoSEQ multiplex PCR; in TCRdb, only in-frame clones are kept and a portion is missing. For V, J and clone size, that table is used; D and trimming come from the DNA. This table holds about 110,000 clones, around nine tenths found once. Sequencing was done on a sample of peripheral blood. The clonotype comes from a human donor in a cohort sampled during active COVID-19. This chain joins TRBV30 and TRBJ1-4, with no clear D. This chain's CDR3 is CAWSVSGGKKLFF. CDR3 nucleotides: TGTGCCTGGAGTGTTTCGGGAGGAAAAAAACTGTTTTTT.